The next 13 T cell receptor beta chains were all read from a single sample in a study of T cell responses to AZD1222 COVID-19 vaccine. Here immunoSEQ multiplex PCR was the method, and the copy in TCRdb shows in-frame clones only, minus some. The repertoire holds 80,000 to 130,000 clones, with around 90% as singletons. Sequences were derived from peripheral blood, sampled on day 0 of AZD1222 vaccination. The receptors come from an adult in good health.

In DNA, the CDR3 is TGTGCCAGCAGTTTATCGGGGGGAGCGTACGAGCAGTACTTC. Protein product: CASSLSGGAYEQYF. The chain joins TRBV28 to TRBJ2-7, with 7 bases aligning to TRBD2. CDR3 length: 14 residues. Germline CDR1 is MDHEN and CDR2 is SYDVKM. The V gene end was trimmed by 1 base and the J gene end by 4 bases; junction bases not matched to a gene: 4.

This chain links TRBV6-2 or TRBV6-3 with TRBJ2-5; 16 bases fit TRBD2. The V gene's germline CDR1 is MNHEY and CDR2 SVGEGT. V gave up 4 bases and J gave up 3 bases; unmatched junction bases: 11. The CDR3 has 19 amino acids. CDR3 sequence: CASSWRGLAGGRGKETQYF. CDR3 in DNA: TGTGCCAGCAGTTGGAGGGGACTAGCGGGGGGGCGAGGGAAAGAGACCCAGTACTTC.

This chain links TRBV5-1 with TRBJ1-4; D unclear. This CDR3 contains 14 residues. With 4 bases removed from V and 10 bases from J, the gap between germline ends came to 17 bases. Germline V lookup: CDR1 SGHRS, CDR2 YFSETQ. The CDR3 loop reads CASSPFLEGGKLFF. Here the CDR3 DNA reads TGCGCCAGCAGCCCGTTTCTTGAAGGCGGAAAACTGTTTTTT.

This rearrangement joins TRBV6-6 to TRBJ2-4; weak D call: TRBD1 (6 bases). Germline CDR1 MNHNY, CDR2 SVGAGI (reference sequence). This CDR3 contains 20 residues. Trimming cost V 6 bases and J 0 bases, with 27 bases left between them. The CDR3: CASSRWSPTDRTLAKNIQYF. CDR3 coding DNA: TGTGCCAGCAGCCGTTGGTCCCCGACGGACAGAACGTTAGCCAAAAACATTCAGTACTTC.

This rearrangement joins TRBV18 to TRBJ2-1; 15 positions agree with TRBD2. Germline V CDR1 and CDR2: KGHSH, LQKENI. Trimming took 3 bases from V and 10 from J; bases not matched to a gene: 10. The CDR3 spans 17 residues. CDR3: CASSPRTSGGAYEEQFF. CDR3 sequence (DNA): TGTGCCAGCTCACCTCGGACTAGCGGGGGGGCGTATGAGGAGCAGTTCTTC.

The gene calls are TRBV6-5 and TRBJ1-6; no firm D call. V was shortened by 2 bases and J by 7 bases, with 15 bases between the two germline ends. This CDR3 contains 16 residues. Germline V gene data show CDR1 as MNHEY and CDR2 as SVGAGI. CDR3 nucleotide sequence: TGTGCCAGCAGTTACCCCCCCCTGGCAGGAAATTCACCCCTCCACTTT. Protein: CASSYPPLAGNSPLHF.

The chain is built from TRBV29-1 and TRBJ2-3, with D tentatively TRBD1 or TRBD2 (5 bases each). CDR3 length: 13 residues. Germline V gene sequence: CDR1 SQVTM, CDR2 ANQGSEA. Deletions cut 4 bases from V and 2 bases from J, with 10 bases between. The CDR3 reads CSVAKGTTDTQYF. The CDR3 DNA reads TGCAGCGTTGCAAAGGGGACCACAGATACGCAGTATTTT.

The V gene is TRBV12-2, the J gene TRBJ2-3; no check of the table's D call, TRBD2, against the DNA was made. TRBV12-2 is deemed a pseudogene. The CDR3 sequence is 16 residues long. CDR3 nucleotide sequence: TGTGCAAGTCGCGGCCCTTGGCCGGGAGTTTCGGATACGCAGTATTTT. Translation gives CASRGPWPGVSDTQYF.

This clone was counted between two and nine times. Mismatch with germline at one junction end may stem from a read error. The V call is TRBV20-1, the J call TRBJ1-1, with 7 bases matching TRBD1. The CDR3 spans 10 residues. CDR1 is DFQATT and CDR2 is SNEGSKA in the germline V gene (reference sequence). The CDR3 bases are TGCAGTGCTAGAGATAGGACAGGAATATTT. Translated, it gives CSARDRTGIF.

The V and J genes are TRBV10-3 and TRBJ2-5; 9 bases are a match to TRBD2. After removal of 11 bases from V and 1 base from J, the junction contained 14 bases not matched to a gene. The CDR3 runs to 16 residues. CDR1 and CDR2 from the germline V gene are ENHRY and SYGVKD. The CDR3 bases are TGTGCCTCCACCGCTGCTAGCGGGACCTTCCAAGAGACCCAGTACTTC. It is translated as CASTAASGTFQETQYF.

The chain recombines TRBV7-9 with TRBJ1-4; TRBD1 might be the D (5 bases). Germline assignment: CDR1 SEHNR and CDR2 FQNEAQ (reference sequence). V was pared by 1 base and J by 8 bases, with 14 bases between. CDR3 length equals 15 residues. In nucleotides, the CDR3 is TGTGCCAGCAGCTTAGATAAGGGACTGCGGGAAAAACTGTTTTTT. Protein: CASSLDKGLREKLFF.

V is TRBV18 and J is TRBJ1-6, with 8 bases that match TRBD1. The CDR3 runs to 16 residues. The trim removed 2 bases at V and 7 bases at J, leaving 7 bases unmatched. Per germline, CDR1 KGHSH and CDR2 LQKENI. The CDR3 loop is CASSPEGQVLNSPLHF. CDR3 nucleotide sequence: TGTGCCAGCTCACCAGAGGGACAGGTTTTAAATTCACCCCTCCACTTT.

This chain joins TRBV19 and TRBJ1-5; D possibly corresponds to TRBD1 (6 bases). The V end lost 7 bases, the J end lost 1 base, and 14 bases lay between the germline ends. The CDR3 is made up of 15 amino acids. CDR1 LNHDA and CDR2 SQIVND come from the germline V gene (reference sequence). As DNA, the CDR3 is TGTGCCAGTACCCCCTGGAGGGGGAGCAATCAGCCCCAGCATTTT. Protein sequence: CASTPWRGSNQPQHF.